This T cell receptor beta chain was recovered during a study of graft-versus-host responses after intestinal transplantation. The wider study: Tacrolimus plus steroids were given to all recipients for about 3 years, preceded by anti-thymocyte globulin induction.

On this clone itself: Its matching antigen is unknown.

The table came from immunoSEQ multiplex PCR; TCRdb's copy has only in-frame clones and leaves some out. The repertoire includes approximately 130,000 clones, more than 80% of them detected once, and over 0.15% sits in the top ten. The V gene's germline CDR1 is SGHAT and CDR2 FQNNGV. CDR3 length: 13 amino acids. Study-level results: GvH clone levels peaked in circulation, and this peak was associated with early post-transplant HvG declines. Recipient-marrow GvH clones were detected, some having first appeared in ileum or blood. High graft-versus-host to host-versus-graft clonal ratios were seen in allografts of patients with graft-donor T cell macrochimerism.

This chain connects TRBV11-2 to TRBJ2-5; 7 nucleotides align to TRBD1. The end of the DNA aligns better with TRBJ2-7, so the J call may be wrong. This sequence originates from a human donor who received an intestinal transplant. The specimen comprised unstimulated CD4+ T cells sorted from spleen or lymph node cells, sampled before intestinal transplant. CDR3 coding DNA: TGTGCCAGCTCGAGACAGGGCCCCTACGAGCAGTACTTC. Protein: CASSRQGPYEQYF.